This entry is about one TCR beta chain. The data belong to a study of T cell changes during pregnancy in multiple sclerosis. Profiling relied on immunoSEQ multiplex PCR, and the TCRdb table lists in-frame clones only, not all of them. Of tens of thousands of clones in the sample, roughly 89% were seen once. Trimming removed 11 bases from V and 6 bases from J, with 23 bases in between. The CDR3 runs to 15 residues. The germline gives CDR1 SEHNR, CDR2 FQNEAQ (reference sequence). This specimen consisted of peripheral blood, obtained in the second trimester of pregnancy. The V gene is TRBV7-9, the J gene TRBJ2-1; D is possibly TRBD1 (6 bases). The TCR was taken from a female donor with multiple sclerosis, enrolled in a pregnancy study. This CDR3 reads CAASRTGRIFNEQFF. The CDR3 DNA sequence: TGTGCCGCATCTCGAACAGGGAGAATATTCAATGAGCAGTTCTTC.